This entry concerns a single TCR beta chain. The data stem from a study of blood T cell repertoires in COVID-19. Study information: Both acute and convalescent COVID-19 samples were obtained from the United States, Italy and Spain.

Per the authors' pipeline: Reference gene primer amplification gave nucleated cell count estimates. Measured with immunoSEQ multiplex PCR; TCRdb has only the in-frame clones, and not every one. The V and J calls and clone size come from that table; D and trimming were worked out from the DNA. In the table there are approximately 210,000 clones, around 80% of which are singletons. Germline-derived CDR1 and CDR2 are SGHRS and YFSETQ. Losses at the gene ends were 9 bases for V and 6 bases for J; bases not matched to a gene: 7. This CDR3 is built from 13 residues. The sample taken for sequencing was peripheral blood. The receptor was derived from a woman aged 40 to 55 with acute or convalescent COVID-19. The V and J genes are TRBV5-1 and TRBJ2-2; TRBD1 matches at 8 bases. CDR3 bases: TGCGCCACCTCGGACAGGGTGGCCGGGGAGCTGTTTTTT. It specifies CATSDRVAGELFF.